This T cell receptor beta chain was recovered during a study of graft-versus-host responses after intestinal transplantation. Whole-study context: Recipients had multivisceral, liver-intestinal, or isolated intestinal transplants.

Study findings and constraints: Those patients showing graft-donor T cell macrochimerism displayed high graft-versus-host to host-versus-graft clonal ratios in allografts.

This clone turned up a few times. Its target is unknown. The repertoire was sequenced with immunoSEQ multiplex PCR; TCRdb's copy has only in-frame clones and lacks some. This repertoire shows over 100,000 clones, approximately 92% found once; its top ten account for around 0.12%. The CDR3 length is 13 residues. Trimming removed 7 bases at V and 3 bases at J, with 12 bases between. Per germline, CDR1 LNHDA and CDR2 SQIVND (reference sequence). This sequence joins TRBV19 and TRBJ1-2; weak D call: TRBD1 (5 bases). The input for sequencing was unstimulated CD4+ T cells sorted from spleen or lymph node cells, taken before intestinal transplant. The sequence derives from a human donor who received an intestinal transplant. The CDR3 DNA is TGTGCCAGTACCAGGGAAGCTGACTATGGCTACACCTTC. It is translated as CASTREADYGYTF.